What follows are 30 T cell receptor beta chains derived from one specimen sequenced in a study of blood T cells in healthy people across ages. PCR was performed a second time for about 7 to 11 cycles using a sample-barcoded 5' primer and a J-beta primer mix. TCRdb re-derived calls from the 5' RACE reads in MiXCR, one entry per CDR3 protein. Seen here are some 560,000 distinct CDR3 sequences, roughly a quarter observed once, and the top ten hold approximately 4%. These data also formed part of another study, on T cells of mothers and their children.

The sequenced sample consisted of blood. These TCRs come from a boy aged 2-9 years in good health.

On this clonotype itself: Sequence at one end of the junction differs from germline and may be a read error. CDR3 coding DNA: TGTGCCAGCAGCCAATCTCGAGCGGCCTACAACGAGCAGTTCTTC. This codes for CASSQSRAAYNEQFF. The chain employs TRBV4-2 and TRBJ2-1, with a possible D match to TRBD2 (5 bases). CDR3 length equals 15 residues. The V gene's germline CDR1 is LGHNA and CDR2 YNFKEQ.

The chain uses TRBV7-2 and TRBJ2-1; 8 bases agree with TRBD2. V lost 7 bases, J lost 8 bases, and 13 bases stayed unmatched. This CDR3 contains 15 residues. Germline CDR1 is SGHTA and CDR2 is FQGNSA. CDR3 in amino acids: CASMVAGLGYDEQFF. The CDR3 coding sequence is TGTGCCAGCATGGTAGCGGGATTGGGTTACGATGAGCAGTTCTTC.

Only a few counts were recorded for this clonotype. The chain carries TRBV13 and TRBJ1-4; D remains ambiguous. The CDR3 is 14 amino acids. V lost 7 bases, J lost 4 bases, and 13 bases lay in between. Germline lookup yields CDR1 PRHDT and CDR2 FYEKMQ (reference sequence). CDR3 region: CASTSGPNNEKLFF. The DNA for the CDR3 is TGTGCCAGCACCTCTGGTCCTAATAATGAAAAACTGTTTTTT.

V and J are TRBV12-3 or TRBV12-4 and TRBJ1-1; D remains unclear. This CDR3 is 15 amino acids long. V lost 7 bases and J lost 4, with 19 bases in between. CDR3 nucleotide sequence: TGTGCCAGCACCGGAGGGCGGACGGTGTCCACTGAAGCTTTCTTT. Its protein is CASTGGRTVSTEAFF.

This clonotype has ten or more counts. The chain recombines TRBV10-3 with TRBJ2-5; TRBD2 agrees at 9 bases. V lost 3 bases and J lost 5; bases outside the gene matches: 1. The length of the CDR3 is 13 residues. Germline V gives CDR1 ENHRY, CDR2 SYGVKD. CDR3 DNA sequence: TGTGCCATCAGTGAACTAGCGGGCGAGACCCAGTACTTC. Its translation: CAISELAGETQYF.

The chain employs TRBV14 and TRBJ2-5; the match to TRBD2 covers 12 bases. CDR1 and CDR2 from the germline V gene are SGHDN and FVKESK. CDR3 length equals 17 residues. V trimming: 0 bases; J trimming: 4 bases; junction bases outside the gene matches: 6. CDR3 amino acids: CASSQEVALAGGETQYF. CDR3 nucleotides: TGTGCCAGCAGCCAAGAAGTGGCACTAGCGGGAGGAGAGACCCAGTACTTC.

This clonotype was picked up a small number of times. CDR3 sequence reads: CASSARDSFSYNEQFF. The CDR3 coding sequence is TGTGCCAGCAGCGCACGGGACAGTTTCTCCTACAATGAGCAGTTCTTC. The rearrangement uses TRBV7-8 and TRBJ2-1; 7 bases map to TRBD1. The CDR3 covers 16 residues. V gave up 5 bases and J gave up 0 bases; unmatched junction bases: 7. Germline V gives CDR1 SGHVS, CDR2 FQNEAQ.

This sequence joins TRBV19 and TRBJ2-6; tentative D call: TRBD1 (6 bases). Germline V CDR1 and CDR2: LNHDA, SQIVND (reference sequence). V was trimmed by 9 bases and J by 1 base, leaving 10 bases between them. The CDR3 has 14 amino acids. The CDR3 DNA follows: TGTGCCAGCTTACAGGGTTCTGGGGCCAACGTCCTGACTTTC. Encoded protein: CASLQGSGANVLTF.

This clonotype was counted between two and nine times. The chain carries TRBV12-3 or TRBV12-4 and TRBJ1-2; 7 positions agree with TRBD1. V shed 6 bases and J 8 bases; nucleotides not matched to a gene: 12. The CDR3 extends over 14 amino acids. The CDR3 spells CASSRTYRGEGYTF. The CDR3 region has the DNA TGTGCCAGCAGCCGGACGTACAGGGGCGAGGGCTACACCTTC.

This clonotype was recorded a few times. The gene calls are TRBV5-1 and TRBJ2-2; D is possibly TRBD1 (6 bases). There are 15 residues in the CDR3. Trimming left V 9 bases short and J 7 bases short, with 22 bases between. Germline V gene sequence: CDR1 SGHRS, CDR2 YFSETQ. CDR3: CATTTSTGKDGELFF. The CDR3 DNA sequence: TGCGCCACGACAACCTCTACAGGGAAGGACGGGGAGCTGTTTTTT.

The chain recombines TRBV7-2 with TRBJ1-1, with a possible D match to TRBD1 (6 bases). The length of the CDR3 is 15 residues. The V gene lost 3 bases and the J gene lost 6 bases, with 17 bases spanning the gap. Germline V gives CDR1 SGHTA, CDR2 FQGNSA. In DNA, the CDR3 is TGTGCCAGCAGCTTTGAGGTCCAGGGGCGGCCTGAAGCTTTCTTT. Amino acids: CASSFEVQGRPEAFF.

This clonotype has only a few counts. The genes are TRBV11-2 and TRBJ2-5, with a weak D call TRBD2 (5 bases). The length of the CDR3 is 11 residues. Germline V CDR1 and CDR2: SGHAT, FQNNGV. V was clipped by 6 bases and J by 10 bases, with 12 bases between them. CDR3 in DNA: TGTGCCAGCAGATCCCGGGAAGACCAGTACTTC. This gives the protein CASRSREDQYF.

This chain joins TRBV28 and TRBJ2-5; 7 nucleotides line up with TRBD1. CDR1 is MDHEN, CDR2 SYDVKM, per germline. Unmatched junction bases numbered 18, after V lost 6 bases and J lost 2 bases. The CDR3 is 18 amino acids. In DNA, the CDR3 is TGTGCCAGCAGCCCCCCACCCATCCCCAGGGGGAAACAAGAGACCCAGTACTTC. It encodes CASSPPPIPRGKQETQYF.

This clonotype was seen a few times. J is TRBJ2-3 and V is TRBV15, with TRBD2 matching over 7 bases. Trimming cost V 1 base and J 7 bases; bases outside gene matches: 11. Germline CDR1 is LNHNV and CDR2 is YYDKDF (reference sequence). CDR3 length equals 16 residues. The CDR3 region has the DNA TGTGCCACCAGCAGAGCAGCGGGGCGGCGGGATAATACGCAGTATTTT. It encodes CATSRAAGRRDNTQYF.

The genes are TRBV19 and TRBJ2-4, with 8 bases lining up with TRBD2. The CDR3 is made up of 15 amino acids. Germline V gene data show CDR1 as LNHDA and CDR2 as SQIVND (reference sequence). The V segment lost 5 bases and the J segment 1 base; nucleotides outside the gene matches: 4. CDR3: CASSQAGAAKNIQYF. CDR3 nucleotide sequence: TGTGCCAGTAGTCAAGCGGGGGCGGCCAAAAACATTCAGTACTTC.

V and J are TRBV3-1 and TRBJ2-5; D is unclear. The ends were cut back, 7 bases at V and 0 bases at J, with 21 bases in the middle. Germline V gene sequence: CDR1 LGHDT, CDR2 YNNKEL (reference sequence). The CDR3 is made up of 17 amino acids. CDR3 residues: CASKVRPTRRNQETQYF. As DNA, the CDR3 is TGTGCCAGCAAGGTGCGACCAACGAGGAGAAACCAAGAGACCCAGTACTTC.

The rearrangement links TRBV11-1 to TRBJ2-3, with a possible D match to TRBD2 (6 bases). The germline CDR1 and CDR2 sequences are SGHAT and FQDESV (reference sequence). V was shortened by 2 bases and J by 4 bases, with 16 bases between the two germline ends. The CDR3 runs 16 residues. CDR3 sequence (DNA): TGTGCCAGCAGCTTAAGGCAGCGGAGGGCCGCAGATACGCAGTATTTT. Its protein product is CASSLRQRRAADTQYF.

This clonotype turned up a few times. The gene calls are TRBV6-2 or TRBV6-3 and TRBJ2-4, with D hard to call. The CDR3 runs to 14 residues. Between the trimmed V and J ends, which lost 4 bases and 2 bases, there was a span of 9 bases. Looked up from germline, CDR1 is MNHEY and CDR2 is SVGEGT. Here the CDR3 reads CASSFAGSKNIQYF. The CDR3 nucleotides are TGTGCCAGCAGTTTTGCCGGTTCCAAAAACATTCAGTACTTC.

The chain has TRBV9 and TRBJ1-1; D is ambiguous. There are 14 residues in the CDR3. Germline loops: CDR1 SGDLS, CDR2 YYNGEE. Trimming pared 0 bases from V and 1 base from J, leaving 7 bases between. The CDR3 spells CASSVAPANTEAFF. The CDR3, as DNA: TGTGCCAGCAGCGTAGCCCCGGCGAACACTGAAGCTTTCTTT.

Only a few counts were recorded for this clonotype. J is TRBJ1-1 and V is TRBV12-5; 10 bases map to TRBD1. The trim removed 0 bases at V and 13 bases at J, leaving 11 bases unmatched. CDR1 and CDR2 (germline): LGHNT, FRNRAP. The CDR3 has 15 residues. The CDR3 is CASGLVRQGASGVFF. The CDR3 bases are TGTGCTAGTGGTTTGGTTCGACAGGGGGCGAGCGGTGTTTTCTTT.

This chain connects TRBV10-3 to TRBJ2-1; TRBD2 agrees at 16 bases. The V gene end was trimmed by 6 bases and the J gene end by 8 bases; junction bases not matched to a gene: 7. Germline CDR1 reads ENHRY; CDR2 reads SYGVKD. The CDR3 runs to 16 residues. The CDR3 reads CAISSPGLAGGYEQFF. The DNA of the CDR3 is TGTGCCATCAGCTCACCGGGACTAGCGGGAGGGTATGAGCAGTTCTTC.

The table lists this clonotype with a few counts. The genes are TRBV5-1 and TRBJ2-5; the D call may be TRBD1 or TRBD2 (5 bases each). V was clipped by 3 bases and J by 5 bases, with 20 bases between them. Germline CDR1 is SGHRS and CDR2 is YFSETQ. The CDR3 consists of 16 residues. Here the CDR3 reads CASSWAPGPRVETQYF. Written as DNA, the CDR3 is TGCGCCAGCAGCTGGGCCCCGGGACCCCGGGTGGAGACCCAGTACTTC.

The chain uses TRBV12-3 or TRBV12-4 and TRBJ2-4; D unclear. The CDR3 sequence is 13 residues long. Trimming cost V 3 bases and J 9 bases, with 12 bases left between them. CDR3 nucleotides: TGTGCCAGCAGTTTCCTAGAAAAGGGCATTCAGTACTTC. Encoded protein: CASSFLEKGIQYF.

The table lists this clonotype with many counts. The chain recombines TRBV12-3 or TRBV12-4 with TRBJ2-7; possibly TRBD1 for D (6 bases). Trimming stripped 5 bases from V and 1 base from J, with 9 bases between. This CDR3 has 13 amino acids. The CDR3 region is CASSPGTSYEQYF. The CDR3 DNA sequence: TGTGCCAGCAGTCCCGGGACATCCTACGAGCAGTACTTC.

This clonotype was seen a few times. J is TRBJ2-2 and V is TRBV7-2; possible D gene TRBD2, 5 bases. This CDR3 is 13 amino acids long. Trimming cost V 3 bases and J 7 bases, with 9 bases left between them. Germline CDR1 SGHTA, CDR2 FQGNSA. The CDR3 nucleotides read TGTGCCAGCAGCTTTATTGCGGGCGGGGAGCTGTTTTTT. Protein sequence: CASSFIAGGELFF.

The J gene is TRBJ2-1, the V gene TRBV15, with D possibly being TRBD2 (6 bases). From germline, CDR1 is LNHNV and CDR2 YYDKDF (reference sequence). The V gene lost 6 bases and the J gene lost 2 bases, with 14 bases spanning the gap. The CDR3 is made up of 15 amino acids. The CDR3 protein is CATRTGDAPYNEQFF. DNA of the CDR3: TGTGCCACCAGGACGGGGGATGCGCCCTACAATGAGCAGTTCTTC.

The chain recombines TRBV6-4 with TRBJ2-5, with 14 bases identical to TRBD2. The end of the DNA aligns better with TRBJ2-1, so the J call may be wrong. Germline CDR1 and CDR2: MRHNA and SNTAGT. This CDR3 has 16 amino acids. CDR3 nucleotide sequence: TGTGCCAGCGGTGCCGGACTAGCGGGGGGCTACAATGAGCAGTTCTTC. Protein sequence: CASGAGLAGGYNEQFF.

There are a few counts of this clonotype. The chain carries TRBV6-5 and TRBJ1-1; a possible D gene is TRBD1 (6 bases). The V end was cut by 6 bases, the J end by 4 bases, with 15 bases between. The CDR3 totals 14 residues. The germline CDR1 and CDR2 sequences are MNHEY and SVGAGI. In DNA form, the CDR3 reads TGTGCCAGCAGCCCCCCCGGGGGGGCCACTGAAGCTTTCTTT. This sequence encodes CASSPPGGATEAFF.

This clonotype was detected a few times. The chain is built from TRBV5-1 and TRBJ1-2, with a possible D match to TRBD1 (6 bases). This CDR3 is 15 amino acids long. Trimming stripped 0 bases from V and 3 bases from J, with 12 bases between. Germline CDR1 is SGHRS and CDR2 is YFSETQ. DNA of the CDR3: TGCGCCAGCAGCTTGGAGCCGGGACAATACTATGGCTACACCTTC. Its protein is CASSLEPGQYYGYTF.

This clonotype has more than one count but fewer than ten. The chain recombines TRBV30 with TRBJ2-3; TRBD2 aligns across 9 bases. This CDR3 contains 16 residues. Germline V gene data show CDR1 as GTSNPN and CDR2 as SVGIG (reference sequence). Germline trimming cut 1 base from V and 0 bases from J; bases unmatched to any gene: 5. CDR3 in amino acids: CAWSARAGGSTDTQYF. CDR3 coding DNA: TGTGCCTGGAGTGCGAGAGCGGGAGGTAGCACAGATACGCAGTATTTT.